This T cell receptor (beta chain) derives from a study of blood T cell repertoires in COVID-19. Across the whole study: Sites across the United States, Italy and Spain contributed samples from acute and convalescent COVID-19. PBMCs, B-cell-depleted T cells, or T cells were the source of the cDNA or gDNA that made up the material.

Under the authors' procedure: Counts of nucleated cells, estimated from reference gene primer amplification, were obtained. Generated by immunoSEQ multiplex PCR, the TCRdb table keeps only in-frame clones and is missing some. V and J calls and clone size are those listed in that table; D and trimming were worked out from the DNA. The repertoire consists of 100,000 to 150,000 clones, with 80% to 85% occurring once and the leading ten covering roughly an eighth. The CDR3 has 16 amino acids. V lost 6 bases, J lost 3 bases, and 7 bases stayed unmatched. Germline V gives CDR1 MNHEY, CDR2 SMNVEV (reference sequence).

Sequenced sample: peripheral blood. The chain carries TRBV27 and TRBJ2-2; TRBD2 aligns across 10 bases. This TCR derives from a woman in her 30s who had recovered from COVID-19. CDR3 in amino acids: CASRPWTSGDTGELFF. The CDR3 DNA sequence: TGTGCCAGCAGGCCTTGGACTAGCGGTGACACCGGGGAGCTGTTTTTT.